This record concerns one T cell receptor beta chain sequence. This entry comes from a study of blood T cell repertoires in COVID-19. Methods used by the authors: Cell counts per sample came from amplifying reference gene primers. Clones were sequenced by immunoSEQ multiplex PCR, and TCRdb holds only the in-frame ones, with some missing. V and J calls plus clone size are reproduced from that table; the DNA served to infer D and trimming. In the table there are 26,000 or so clones, 90% of which are singletons. Sequencing input: peripheral blood. The TCR comes from an older man with acute or convalescent COVID-19.

In DNA, the CDR3 is TGTGCCAGCAGCTTAGTCCCGGGAGGGCCTGCCGAGCAGTTCTTC. Amino acids: CASSLVPGGPAEQFF. The V gene is TRBV7-8, the J gene TRBJ2-1; 8 nucleotides agree with TRBD2. CDR3 size: 15 residues. V shed 1 base, J shed 10 bases, and the junction held 9 bases outside the gene matches. Germline V lookup: CDR1 SGHVS, CDR2 FQNEAQ.